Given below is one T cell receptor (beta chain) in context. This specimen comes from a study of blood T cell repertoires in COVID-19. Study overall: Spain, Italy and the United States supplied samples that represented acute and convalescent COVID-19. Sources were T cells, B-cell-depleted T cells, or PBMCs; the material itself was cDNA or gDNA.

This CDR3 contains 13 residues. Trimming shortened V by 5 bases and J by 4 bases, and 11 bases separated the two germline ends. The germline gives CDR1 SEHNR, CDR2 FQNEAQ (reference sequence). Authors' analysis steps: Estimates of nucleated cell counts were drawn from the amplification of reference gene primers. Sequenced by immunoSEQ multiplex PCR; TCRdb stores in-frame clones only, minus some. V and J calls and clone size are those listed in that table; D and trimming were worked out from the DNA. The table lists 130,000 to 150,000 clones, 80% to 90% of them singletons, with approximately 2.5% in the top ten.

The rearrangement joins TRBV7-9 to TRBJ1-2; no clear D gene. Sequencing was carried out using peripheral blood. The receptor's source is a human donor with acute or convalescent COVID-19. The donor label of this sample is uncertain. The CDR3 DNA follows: TGTGCCAGCAGCCCCTTGGTACTCTATGGCTACACCTTC. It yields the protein CASSPLVLYGYTF.